The clone carrying this TCR beta chain was seen more than once but under ten times. The junction does not match germline at one end; this may be a read error. Every donor contributed about 10 milliliters of peripheral blood by blood draw. For the second PCR, which ran for roughly 6 to 11 cycles, a sample-barcoded 5' primer and a J-beta primer mix were used. Via MiXCR, TCRdb re-called the 5' RACE reads, giving one row per CDR3 protein. Here the sample spans about 280,000 distinct CDR3 sequences, roughly 26% being singletons. The sample comes from a study of blood T cells in healthy people across ages. From germline, CDR1 is SGHKS and CDR2 YYEKEE (reference sequence). This CDR3 contains 17 residues.

This receptor was obtained from a woman in her 70s in good health. The genes are TRBV5-5 and TRBJ2-5; 13 nucleotides match TRBD2. The specimen sequenced was blood. CDR3 sequence (DNA): TGTGCTAGCAGCTTGGTAGGACTAGCGGGAGTAAGGGAGACCCAGTACTTC. It specifies CASSLVGLAGVRETQYF. The full variable domain, its missing parts supplied by reference TRBV5-5 and TRBJ2-5, is DAGVTQSPTHLIKTRGQQVTLRCSPISGHKSVSWYQQVLGQGPQFIFQYYEKEERGRGNFPDRFSARQFPNYSSELNVNALLLGDSALYLCASSLVGLAGVRETQYFGPGTRLLVL.